This T cell receptor beta chain stems from a study of blood T cell repertoires in COVID-19 (dated by TCRdb to the early 2020s). For the wider study: Samples from collaborators originated in the United States, Italy and Spain and spanned both the acute and convalescent phases of COVID-19. The prospective study material was composed of cDNA or gDNA derived from T cells, B-cell-depleted T cells, or PBMCs. Subjects who had been exposed to COVID-19, were actively infected with it, or had recovered from it provided the deeply sampled blood TCRbeta repertoires that made up the dataset. The repertoires were released in a freely available public database intended as a resource for research on the immune response to SARS-CoV-2. The samples were drawn from the first 160 participants of the ongoing ImmuneRACE study and from 950 to 1,500 subjects provided by 6 global collaborators. A de-identified subject ID, COVID-19 status, age in years and sex were almost always included in the sample metadata. Where available, HLA class I and class II types were taken from metadata supplied by the sample provider and were not determined by assay-based typing.

The germline V gene gives CDR1 as SGDLS and CDR2 as YYNGEE. From its cysteine to its phenylalanine, the CDR3 spans 19 amino acids. CDR3 DNA is the only sequence kept; it has 57 bases, read in frame from the first base. V has 4 bases trimmed and J has 0 bases trimmed; junction bases matching no gene number 9. One collaborating source in Seattle enrolled patients while the patients were actively infected and followed the patients over time throughout the course of disease. Collaborating institutions collected whole blood in K2EDTA tubes following their own protocols. Collaborator samples were shipped for TCRbeta analysis as frozen whole blood, isolated PBMCs, or DNA extracted from either sample type. A note on this clone: Its antigen remains unidentified. Per-nucleotide qualities are absent, and no much larger clonotype sits a single base away.

TCRbeta CDR3 regions were amplified from genomic DNA by means of the immunoSEQ Assay, a bias-controlled multiplex PCR. The published analysis was carried out like this. The number of nucleated cells in each sample was estimated from the amplification of reference gene primers within the assay. Sequence reads were collapsed and filtered to measure the absolute abundance of every unique TCRbeta CDR3 rearrangement. Productive Simpson clonality was computed per sample as the square root of Simpson's diversity index over productive rearrangements. TCRdb obtained this table from immuneACCESS and retained in-frame rearrangements with V and J assigned. These tables miss some clones; where compared with another copy, unresolved V genes account for less than half of the shortfall, and the remainder is unexplained. V and J calls plus clone size are reproduced from that table; the DNA served to infer D and trimming. The sample table records about 200,000 clones; roughly 77% of these occur just once. The ten most abundant clones make up 5.5% to 7% of the sample.

On the study overall, not on this receptor specifically: Clinical and demographic metadata were provided uncurated, with the amount varying by source and participant.

The chain is made from TRBV9 and TRBJ2-1, and 14 junctional nucleotides match TRBD2. The source material was peripheral blood. The receptor's source is a woman between 35 and 50 years old with COVID-19, enrolled during active disease. CDR3 protein: CASSPRTSGRFSSYNEQFF. The DNA sequence is TGTGCCAGCAGCCCAAGGACTAGCGGGAGGTTTAGCTCCTACAATGAGCAGTTCTTC.